Below are 2 T cell receptor beta chains sequenced from a single sample in a study of ipilimumab plus nivolumab after autologous stem cell transplantation. TCRdb's table, derived via immunoSEQ multiplex PCR, lists solely in-frame clones and lacks some. Of around 17,000 clones in the sample, 71% were seen once. Specimen: PBMCs, collected in a trial of ipilimumab plus nivolumab as post-transplant consolidation. The receptor source for this set is a male donor with diffuse large B-cell lymphoma.

This chain joins TRBV29-1 and TRBJ2-1; 8 nucleotides agree with TRBD1. V trimming: 1 base; J trimming: 9 bases; junction bases outside the gene matches: 2. The CDR3 extends over 12 amino acids. Germline V gene lookup returns CDR1 SQVTM and CDR2 ANQGSEA. The CDR3 loop is CSVEGQGIEQFF. The CDR3 DNA reads as TGCAGCGTTGAAGGACAGGGGATTGAGCAGTTCTTC.

The rearrangement uses TRBV5-1 and TRBJ1-1; TRBD1 matches at 8 bases. Losses at the gene ends were 3 bases for V and 4 bases for J; bases not matched to a gene: 5. CDR1 and CDR2 (germline): SGHRS, YFSETQ. The CDR3 runs 14 residues. The chain's CDR3 is CASSYAGGGTEAFF. CDR3 nucleotide sequence: TGCGCCAGCAGCTATGCAGGGGGCGGCACTGAAGCTTTCTTT. The variable domain in full, with the rest retrieved from reference TRBV5-1 and TRBJ1-1, is KAGVTQTPRYLIKTRGQQVTLSCSPISGHRSVSWYQQTPGQGLQFLFEYFSETQRNKGNFPGRFSGRQFSNSRSEMNVSTLELGDSALYLCASSYAGGGTEAFFGQGTRLTVV.